Listed below are T cell receptor beta chains from one sample, sequenced in a study of T cells in localized non-small cell lung cancer. Repertoires were generated with immunoSEQ multiplex PCR, while TCRdb's copy carries only in-frame clones and drops some. This sample has over 800 clones, with roughly a fifth found just once. The sequenced sample was lung tumor tissue, obtained before any cancer treatment. All receptors derive from a male donor older than 55 with stage I squamous cell lung carcinoma. The CDR3 runs from the conserved cysteine through the conserved F or W. The D gene is left open where the match is weak. Expanded clones get a size class; other rows say once, few or many, or leave the size out.

clone size,V gene,D gene,J gene,CDR3 protein,CDR3 DNA
.,TRBV5-1,TRBD1,TRBJ2-7,CASSLEGAGFHEQYF,TGCGCCAGCAGCTTGGAGGGGGCCGGATTCCACGAGCAGTACTTC
few,TRBV11-3,.,TRBJ1-1,CASSPRDGNTEAFF,TGTGCCAGCAGCCCCCGGGACGGGAACACTGAAGCTTTCTTT
few,TRBV6-8,TRBD1,TRBJ2-7,CASSYVGTGVEEQYF,TGTGCCAGCAGTTACGTGGGGACAGGGGTGGAAGAGCAGTACTTC
few,TRBV9,TRBD2,TRBJ2-3,CASSRVREMGTDTQYF,TGTGCCAGCAGTCGGGTGCGGGAGATGGGTACAGATACGCAGTATTTT
few,TRBV6-8,.,TRBJ1-1,CASRDVNTEAFF,TGTGCCAGCCGGGATGTGAACACTGAAGCTTTCTTT
.,TRBV30,TRBD2,TRBJ2-5,CAWFGGVQETQYF,TGTGCCTGGTTCGGGGGGGTCCAAGAGACCCAGTACTTC
.,TRBV6-8,TRBD1,TRBJ2-7,CASTADRGDYEQYF,TGTGCCAGCACCGCCGACAGGGGAGACTACGAGCAGTACTTC
large,TRBV6-8,.,TRBJ2-7,CASRERSTVSYEQYF,TGTGCCAGCAGAGAACGGAGCACCGTATCCTACGAGCAGTACTTC
once,TRBV19,.,TRBJ2-4,CASSIDHRPGYIQYF,TGTGCCAGTAGTATAGATCACAGGCCCGGGTACATTCAGTACTTC
few,TRBV18,TRBD2,TRBJ2-3,CASSPVAGVVDTQYF,TGTGCCAGCTCACCCGTAGCGGGAGTGGTAGATACGCAGTATTTT
.,TRBV19,TRBD1,TRBJ1-1,CASSILTGVGLVNTEAFF,TGTGCCAGTAGTATACTGACAGGGGTCGGTTTAGTTAACACTGAAGCTTTCTTT
.,TRBV28,.,TRBJ2-3,CASSLSPREDTQYF,TGTGCCAGCAGTTTATCGCCCAGGGAAGATACGCAGTATTTT
.,TRBV25-1,.,TRBJ1-2,CASSEWGGTNYGYTF,TGTGCCAGCAGTGAATGGGGTGGGACTAACTATGGCTACACCTTC
.,TRBV9,TRBD1,TRBJ1-2,CASSFDRGDGYTF,TGTGCCAGCAGTTTTGACAGGGGAGATGGCTACACCTTC
.,TRBV6-8,.,TRBJ1-5,CASSSIRFNQPQHF,TGTGCCAGCAGTAGTATCAGATTCAATCAGCCCCAGCATTTT
.,TRBV5-1,.,TRBJ1-2,CASSLYYSNYGYTF,TGCGCCAGCTCCCTATACTACAGTAACTATGGCTACACCTTC
once,TRBV19,TRBD1,TRBJ1-5,CASNRDRVSNQPQHF,TGTGCCAGTAACCGGGACAGGGTAAGCAATCAGCCCCAGCATTTT
.,TRBV30,.,TRBJ1-5,CAWSVKGGNQPQHF,TGTGCCTGGAGTGTAAAGGGTGGCAATCAGCCCCAGCATTTT
.,TRBV1,.,TRBJ2-2,CASSLSRGGRATANTGELFF,TGCGCCAGCAGCCTCTCACGGGGCGGGAGAGCTACGGCGAACACCGGGGAGCTGTTTTTT
few,TRBV11-3,.,TRBJ1-6,CASSSRQADNSPLHF,TGTGCCAGCAGCTCCCGACAGGCAGATAATTCACCCCTCCACTTT
large,TRBV6-8,.,TRBJ1-3,CASSPRTSGNTIYF,TGTGCCAGCAGCCCCCGGACGTCTGGAAACACCATATATTTT
.,TRBV19,.,TRBJ2-7,CASSQGHSYEQYF,TGTGCCAGTTCTCAGGGGCACTCCTACGAGCAGTACTTC
few,TRBV11-3,.,TRBJ1-1,CASSPKIGLENTEAFF,TGTGCCAGCAGCCCGAAAATTGGGCTGGAGAACACTGAAGCTTTCTTT